This record covers a single T cell receptor (beta chain). Given a much more abundant clone one base away, this may be a read error. This entry belongs to a study of T cells of healthy individuals. TCRdb recomputed calls from the 5' RACE reads with MiXCR, one row per CDR3 protein. The sample includes around 79,000 distinct CDR3 sequences, approximately 5.4% of them seen just once. The clonotype comes from a female donor in good health.

The CDR3 DNA follows: TGTGCCAGCAGCCTAGAGGGGGACTACGAGCAGTACTTC. It translates to CASSLEGDYEQYF. The chain has TRBV7-2 and TRBJ2-7; the D gene is possibly TRBD1 (6 bases). Trimming took 5 bases from V and 3 from J, leaving 11 bases between them. This CDR3 has 13 residues. The V gene's germline CDR1 is SGHTA and CDR2 FQGNSA.